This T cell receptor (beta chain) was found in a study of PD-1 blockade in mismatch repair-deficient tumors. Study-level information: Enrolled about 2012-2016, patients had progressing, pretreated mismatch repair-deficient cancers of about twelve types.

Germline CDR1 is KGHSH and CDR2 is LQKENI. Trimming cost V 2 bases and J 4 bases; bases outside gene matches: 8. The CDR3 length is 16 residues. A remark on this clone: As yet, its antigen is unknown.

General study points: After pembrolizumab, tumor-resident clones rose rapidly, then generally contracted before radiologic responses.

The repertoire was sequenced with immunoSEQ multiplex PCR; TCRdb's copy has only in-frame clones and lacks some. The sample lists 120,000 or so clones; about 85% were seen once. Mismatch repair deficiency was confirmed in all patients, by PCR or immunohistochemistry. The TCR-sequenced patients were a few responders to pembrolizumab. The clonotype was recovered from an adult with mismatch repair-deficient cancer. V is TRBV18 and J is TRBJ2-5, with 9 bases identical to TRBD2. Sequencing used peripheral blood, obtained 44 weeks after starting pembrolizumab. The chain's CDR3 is CASSPGGSGSSETQYF. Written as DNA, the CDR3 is TGTGCCAGCTCACCAGGGGGTAGCGGGAGCTCAGAGACCCAGTACTTC.